The 14 T cell receptor beta chains below all came from one sample that was sequenced in a study of post-analysis software for immune sequencing data. Overall study findings and caveats: Roughly five TRBV segments, including TRBV5-6, TRBV5-1 and TRBV20-1, were more frequent in patients than controls.

Prepared TCR beta cDNA libraries contained unique molecular identifiers. TCRdb re-derived calls from the PCR reads in MiXCR, one entry per CDR3 protein. This sample has around 710,000 distinct CDR3 sequences, with around 45% found just once. For these TCRs, the target antigens are not known. The sequencing sample was made of blood. The receptor set was obtained from a girl between 5 and 17 years old with multiple sclerosis.

Regarding this clonotype: Mismatch with germline at one junction end may stem from a read error. The CDR3 nucleotides are TGTGCCTCCAGTGATCCAACAGGGGATAGCAATCAGCCCCAGCATTTT. It translates to CASSDPTGDSNQPQHF. The chain combines TRBV24-1 with TRBJ1-5; 7 bases line up with TRBD1. The CDR3 contains 16 residues. Germline V gives CDR1 KGHDR, CDR2 SFDVKD.

The chain joins TRBV28 to TRBJ2-5, with 9 bases identical to TRBD1. Germline V gene sequence: CDR1 MDHEN, CDR2 SYDVKM. This CDR3 is built from 16 residues. V lost 3 bases to trimming and J lost 11 bases; unmatched junction nucleotides: 16. The CDR3 reads CASSFQRGTGLREQYF. The CDR3 DNA reads TGTGCCAGCAGTTTCCAAAGGGGGACAGGGTTGCGAGAGCAGTACTTC.

The CDR3 bases are TGCGCCAGCAGCCACCCAAGCCTTCGACTAGCGGTTAGCTCCTACGAGCAGTACTTC. Its protein is CASSHPSLRLAVSSYEQYF. The J gene is TRBJ2-7, the V gene TRBV4-1; 9 nucleotides match TRBD2. The junction had 15 bases not matched to a gene; V was cut back by 3 bases and J by 0 bases. The V gene's germline CDR1 is MGHRA and CDR2 YSYEKL. The CDR3 length is 19 residues.

This chain uses TRBV6-1 with TRBJ2-7; 7 bases align to TRBD1. Germline V gene sequence: CDR1 MNHNS, CDR2 SASEGT. The V and J ends lost 5 bases and 6 bases, in that order; junction bases with no gene match: 7. The CDR3 totals 13 residues. CDR3 sequence reads: CASSLVRQGEQYF. Here the CDR3 DNA reads TGTGCCAGCAGTCTCGTCCGACAGGGCGAGCAGTACTTC.

This clonotype has more than one count but fewer than ten. This rearrangement joins TRBV3-1 to TRBJ2-7; 7 bases align to TRBD1. The CDR3 spans 16 residues. V dropped 2 bases and J dropped 3; count of bases not matched to a gene: 10. Germline V gene sequence: CDR1 LGHDT, CDR2 YNNKEL (reference sequence). The CDR3 DNA sequence: TGTGCCAGCAGCCAATCAGGGGGAATCAGGTACTACGAGCAGTACTTC. Translation: CASSQSGGIRYYEQYF.

In this sample, this clonotype turned up a few times. The chain recombines TRBV20-1 with TRBJ2-5; D unresolved. CDR3 length equals 15 residues. V was cut by 0 bases and J by 0 bases, with 11 bases left in between. The germline CDR1 and CDR2 sequences are DFQATT and SNEGSKA (reference sequence). Here the CDR3 DNA reads TGCAGTGCTAGAGATGCGAGCAGGAACCAAGAGACCCAGTACTTC. Amino acids: CSARDASRNQETQYF.

CDR3 coding DNA: TGTGCCAGCACCCTAGTGGGACAAATTACAGATACGCAGTATTTT. Translation: CASTLVGQITDTQYF. The chain couples TRBV7-8 to TRBJ2-3, with D possibly being TRBD1 (6 bases). The germline V and J ends were trimmed by 7 bases and 3 bases, with 17 bases remaining between them. Germline V gene lookup returns CDR1 SGHVS and CDR2 FQNEAQ. The length of the CDR3 is 15 residues.

The rearrangement links TRBV28 to TRBJ2-5; the D gene is possibly TRBD1 (6 bases). There are 13 residues in the CDR3. V lost 1 base to trimming and J lost 5 bases, with 8 bases between them. CDR1 and CDR2 (germline): MDHEN, SYDVKM. The CDR3 DNA reads TGTGCCAGCAGTTTATTCACAGGGGAGACCCAGTACTTC. It codes for CASSLFTGETQYF.

The V and J genes are TRBV20-1 and TRBJ1-2; 7 bases fit TRBD1. The CDR3 sequence is 14 residues long. J was trimmed by 4 bases and V by 5 bases; bases with no gene match: 10. Germline lookup yields CDR1 DFQATT and CDR2 SNEGSKA (reference sequence). The CDR3 DNA is TGCAGTGCTGCGACAGGGTTTCTGGGCTATGGCTACACCTTC. This sequence encodes CSAATGFLGYGYTF.

The chain links TRBV7-2 to TRBJ2-1; 12 nucleotides align to TRBD2. The CDR3 loop spans 16 amino acids. Germline V gene lookup returns CDR1 SGHTA and CDR2 FQGNSA. J gave up 9 bases and V 5 bases, and 11 bases lay outside the gene matches. The CDR3 bases are TGTGCCAGCAGCCTACCTAGGACTAGCGGGAACAGTGAGCAGTTCTTC. Residues: CASSLPRTSGNSEQFF.

Turning to this clonotype: Given a much more abundant clone one base away, this may be a read error. J is TRBJ2-3 and V is TRBV6-4; 13 bases are shared with TRBD2. Losses at the gene ends were 6 bases for V and 5 bases for J; bases not matched to a gene: 5. This CDR3 region has 15 residues. Germline CDR1 and CDR2: MRHNA and SNTAGT. This CDR3 is CASSLLAGGKDTQYF. The CDR3 nucleotides are TGTGCCAGCAGCTTACTAGCGGGAGGGAAAGATACGCAGTATTTT.

About this clonotype itself: This clone may be a read error of a much larger clone one base away. The chain has TRBV2 and TRBJ2-3; D uncertain. CDR1 and CDR2 from the germline V gene are SNHLY and FYNNEI. The V end was cut by 4 bases, the J end by 2 bases, with 4 bases between. The CDR3 is made up of 12 amino acids. The CDR3 DNA sequence: TGTGCCAGCAGTGCAGACACAGATACGCAGTATTTT. It is translated as CASSADTDTQYF.

Ten or more counts support this clonotype. The V call is TRBV11-2, the J call TRBJ1-2; no clear D gene. V lost 1 base and J 6 bases, leaving 15 bases between the germline ends. Germline CDR1 reads SGHAT; CDR2 reads FQNNGV. The CDR3 runs 15 residues. As DNA, the CDR3 is TGTGCCAGCAGCTTAGCGGCCCTGTCGACGGATGGCTACACCTTC. This gives the protein CASSLAALSTDGYTF.

J is TRBJ1-4 and V is TRBV7-9; 8 bases agree with TRBD1. The J segment lost 8 bases and the V segment lost 5 bases, leaving 13 bases of the junction unmatched. Germline V gene sequence: CDR1 SEHNR, CDR2 FQNEAQ (reference sequence). This CDR3 has 16 residues. The CDR3 bases are TGTGCCAGCAGCCCTAGAGCCCAGGGGGCGAGAGAAAAACTGTTTTTT. It encodes CASSPRAQGAREKLFF.